This T cell receptor beta chain originates from a study of T-cell reconstitution after alpha-beta-depleted transplantation in children. The study's findings and limits: The authors attributed T-cell counts and diversity one year after transplant mostly to newly produced T cells.

Unique molecular identifiers featured in how the TCRbeta library was prepared. In TCRdb, the PCR reads were re-called with MiXCR into one record per CDR3 protein. The sample gives 700,000 to 950,000 distinct CDR3 sequences, 16% of which show up once; roughly 5% is in the top ten. CDR1 MNHEY and CDR2 SVGEGT come from the germline V gene. Trimming stripped 0 bases from V and 10 bases from J, with 12 bases between. The CDR3 consists of 13 residues. The table lists this clonotype with a few counts. The antigen remains unidentified. The sequencing used PBMCs, mostly from graft donor cells, collected 360 days after TCRalphabeta/CD19-depleted stem cell transplant. The chain joins TRBV6-2 or TRBV6-3 to TRBJ1-1; D is undetermined. The sequence was collected from a male patient younger than 18 who had a stem cell transplant for acute lymphoblastic leukemia, so the T cells may come from the graft donor. The CDR3: CASSYSIPWGAFF. The CDR3 DNA sequence: TGTGCCAGCAGTTACTCGATCCCATGGGGAGCTTTCTTT.